This T cell receptor beta chain was identified in a study of radiotherapy plus CTLA-4 blockade in lung cancer. On this clone: Its antigen is undetermined.

Germline values: CDR1 WSHSY, CDR2 SAAADI. Germline trimming cut 8 bases from V and 0 bases from J; bases unmatched to any gene: 3. This CDR3 region has 15 residues. Broader study findings: The best predictor of response was reported to be early blood T cell clone dynamics, with interferon-beta. Blood saw expansion of tumor-derived TCR clones after radiotherapy plus ipilimumab.

Enrolled patients, whose metastatic non-small-cell lung cancer was chemo-refractory, received focal radiation plus CTLA-4 blockade with ipilimumab. Only in-frame clones appear in the TCRdb table, and some are missing; sequencing was by immunoSEQ multiplex PCR. The data hold more than 95,000 clones, with 65% to 75% observed a single time. This chain links TRBV10-2 with TRBJ2-7; the match to TRBD2 covers 14 bases. This receptor was taken from a human donor with non-small cell lung cancer who had a partial response to radiotherapy plus ipilimumab. Some clones in this sample may be carry-over from other donors' samples. The material was peripheral blood, obtained from a patient treated with radiotherapy plus ipilimumab. This CDR3 reads CASGGLAGVSYEQYF. The CDR3 coding sequence is TGCGCCAGCGGGGGACTAGCGGGAGTCTCCTACGAGCAGTACTTC.